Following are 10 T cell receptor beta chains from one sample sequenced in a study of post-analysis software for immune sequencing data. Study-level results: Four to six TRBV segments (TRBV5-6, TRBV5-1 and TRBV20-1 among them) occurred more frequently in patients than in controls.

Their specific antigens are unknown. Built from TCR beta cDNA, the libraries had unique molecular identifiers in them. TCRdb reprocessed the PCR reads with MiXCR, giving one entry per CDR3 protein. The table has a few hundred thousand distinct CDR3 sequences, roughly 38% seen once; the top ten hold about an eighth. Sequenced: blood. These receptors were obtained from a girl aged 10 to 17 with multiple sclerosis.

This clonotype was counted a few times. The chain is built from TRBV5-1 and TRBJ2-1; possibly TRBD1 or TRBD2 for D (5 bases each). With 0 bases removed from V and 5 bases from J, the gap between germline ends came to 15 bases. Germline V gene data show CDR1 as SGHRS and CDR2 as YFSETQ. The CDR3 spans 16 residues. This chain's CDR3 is CASSLATGTWDNEQFF. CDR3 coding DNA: TGCGCCAGCAGCTTGGCCACGGGGACCTGGGACAATGAGCAGTTCTTC.

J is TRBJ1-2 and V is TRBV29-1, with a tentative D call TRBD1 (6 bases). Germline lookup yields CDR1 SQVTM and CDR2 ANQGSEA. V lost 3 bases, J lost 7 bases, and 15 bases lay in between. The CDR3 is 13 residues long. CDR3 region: CSVDRGQFPGYTF. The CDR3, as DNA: TGCAGCGTTGACCGGGGGCAATTCCCTGGCTACACCTTC.

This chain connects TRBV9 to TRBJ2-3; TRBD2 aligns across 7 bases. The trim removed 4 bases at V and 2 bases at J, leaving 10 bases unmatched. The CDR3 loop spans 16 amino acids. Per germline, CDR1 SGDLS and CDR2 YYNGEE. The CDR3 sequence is CASSLTGGGVTDTQYF. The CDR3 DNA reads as TGTGCCAGCAGCCTTACGGGGGGAGGGGTCACAGATACGCAGTATTTT. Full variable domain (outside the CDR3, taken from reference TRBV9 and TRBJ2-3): DSGVTQTPKHLITATGQRVTLRCSPRSGDLSVYWYQQSLDQGLQFLIQYYNGEERAKGNILERFSAQQFPDLHSELNLSSLELGDSALYFCASSLTGGGVTDTQYFGPGTRLTVL.

The CDR3 bases are TGCAGTGCTAGAGACCAGGACAGATCATACACCTTC. This encodes CSARDQDRSYTF. The gene calls are TRBV20-1 and TRBJ1-2, with D maybe TRBD1 (6 bases). CDR3 length: 12 residues. V shed 0 bases and J shed 11 bases, with 13 bases lying between them. The germline CDR1 and CDR2 sequences are DFQATT and SNEGSKA (reference sequence).

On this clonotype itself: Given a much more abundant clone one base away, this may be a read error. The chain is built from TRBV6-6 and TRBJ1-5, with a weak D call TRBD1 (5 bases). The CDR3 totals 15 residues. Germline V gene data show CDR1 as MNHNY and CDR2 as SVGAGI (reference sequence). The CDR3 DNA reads TGTGTCAGCAGTTACTCGGGGCAGGGCGATCAGCCCCAGCATTTT. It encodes CVSSYSGQGDQPQHF.

CDR3 nucleotide sequence: TGTGCCAGCAGTTTACGGGGAGAAGGCACTGAAGCTTTCTTT. It specifies CASSLRGEGTEAFF. The chain uses TRBV27 and TRBJ1-1; the D is unclear. V was shortened by 2 bases and J by 4 bases, with 11 bases between the two germline ends. The CDR3 is made up of 14 amino acids. The V gene's germline CDR1 is MNHEY and CDR2 SMNVEV (reference sequence).

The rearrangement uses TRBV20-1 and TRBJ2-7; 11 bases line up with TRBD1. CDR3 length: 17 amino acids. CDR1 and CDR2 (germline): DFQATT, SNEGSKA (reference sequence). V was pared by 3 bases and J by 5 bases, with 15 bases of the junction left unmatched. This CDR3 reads CSASRPLGTGGSHEQYF. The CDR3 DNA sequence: TGCAGTGCTAGCCGGCCTTTAGGGACAGGGGGATCCCACGAGCAGTACTTC.

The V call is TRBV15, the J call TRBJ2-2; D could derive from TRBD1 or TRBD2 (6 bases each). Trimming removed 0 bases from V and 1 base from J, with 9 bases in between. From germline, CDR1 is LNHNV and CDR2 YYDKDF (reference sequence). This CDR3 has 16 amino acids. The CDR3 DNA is TGTGCCACCAGCAGAGAAGGGGGAGGGAACACCGGGGAGCTGTTTTTT. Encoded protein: CATSREGGGNTGELFF.

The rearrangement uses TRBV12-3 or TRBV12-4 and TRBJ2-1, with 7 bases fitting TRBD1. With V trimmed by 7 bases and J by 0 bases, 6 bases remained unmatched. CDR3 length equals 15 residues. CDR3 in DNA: TGTGCCAGCACGGGACAGTCCTTCTCCTACAATGAGCAGTTCTTC. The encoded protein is CASTGQSFSYNEQFF.

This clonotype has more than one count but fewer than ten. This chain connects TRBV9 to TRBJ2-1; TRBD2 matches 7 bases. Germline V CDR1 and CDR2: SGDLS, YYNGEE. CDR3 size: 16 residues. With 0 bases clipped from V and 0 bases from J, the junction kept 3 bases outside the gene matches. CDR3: CASSVGGGDSYNEQFF. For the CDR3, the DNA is TGTGCCAGCAGCGTAGGGGGGGGGGACTCCTACAATGAGCAGTTCTTC.